These 22 T cell receptor beta chains originate from one sample sequenced in a study of blood T cell repertoires in COVID-19. Sequencing used immunoSEQ multiplex PCR; TCRdb keeps in-frame clones, though not all of them. Of 250,000 to 300,000 clones in the sample, 83% are singletons; the top ten hold 3.5% to 5.5%. Sequenced material: peripheral blood. All receptors come from a man between 60 and 70 years old who had recovered from COVID-19.

This clone was seen once. Different DNA sequences within this sample yield the same CDR3. The chain combines TRBV5-1 with TRBJ1-3, with a possible D match to TRBD1 (6 bases). V was trimmed by 0 bases and J by 2 bases, leaving 9 bases between them. CDR3 length equals 15 residues. Germline V CDR1 and CDR2: SGHRS, YFSETQ. This CDR3 reads CASSLGGQTGNTIYF. CDR3 in DNA: TGCGCCAGCAGCTTGGGGGGACAAACTGGAAACACCATATATTTT. The full variable domain, completed using reference TRBV5-1 and TRBJ1-3, is KAGVTQTPRYLIKTRGQQVTLSCSPISGHRSVSWYQQTPGQGLQFLFEYFSETQRNKGNFPGRFSGRQFSNSRSEMNVSTLELGDSALYLCASSLGGQTGNTIYFGEGSWLTVV.

The chain employs TRBV12-3 or TRBV12-4 and TRBJ2-7; D might be TRBD1 (5 bases). Trimming took off 6 bases at V and 0 bases at J, with 9 bases between the two ends. The CDR3 runs 13 residues. Here the CDR3 DNA reads TGTGCCAGCAGAACTGACAGCTCCTACGAGCAGTACTTC. Protein: CASRTDSSYEQYF.

The chain recombines TRBV7-8 with TRBJ2-7; possible D gene TRBD2, 6 bases. In germline, CDR1 is SGHVS, CDR2 FQNEAQ. This CDR3 spans 16 amino acids. Trimming took off 5 bases at V and 6 bases at J, with 23 bases between the two ends. The CDR3 loop is CASSPPGRGGVGEQYF. The CDR3, as DNA: TGTGCCAGCAGCCCTCCCGGTCGTGGCGGGGTGGGCGAGCAGTACTTC.

The rearrangement joins TRBV7-8 to TRBJ1-5; D might be TRBD1 (6 bases). With 3 bases removed from V and 2 bases from J, the gap between germline ends came to 8 bases. Germline-derived CDR1 and CDR2 are SGHVS and FQNEAQ. The CDR3 runs to 14 residues. The CDR3 bases are TGTGCCAGCAGCTTGGGGGCGGGCAATCAGCCCCAGCATTTT. Residues: CASSLGAGNQPQHF.

This chain joins TRBV19 and TRBJ1-5; a weak D match, TRBD1 (5 bases). This CDR3 has 15 amino acids. V dropped 5 bases and J dropped 4 bases, with 15 bases sitting between them. Germline assignment: CDR1 LNHDA and CDR2 SQIVND (reference sequence). The CDR3 DNA reads TGTGCCAGTAGTTGGTCCGGAGGGGTGAATCAGCCCCAGCATTTT. Protein product: CASSWSGGVNQPQHF.

The chain is built from TRBV5-8 and TRBJ2-1; no clear D gene. The V gene lost 3 bases and the J gene lost 13 bases, with 17 bases spanning the gap. Per the germline V gene, CDR1 is SGHTS and CDR2 is YDEGEE. The length of the CDR3 is 13 residues. The CDR3 sequence is CASSSLDSYLQFF. In DNA form, the CDR3 reads TGTGCCAGCAGCTCGCTCGACTCCTACCTCCAGTTCTTC.

V and J are TRBV5-4 and TRBJ1-2; tentative D call: TRBD1 (5 bases). With 2 bases removed from V and 2 bases from J, the gap between germline ends came to 16 bases. The CDR3 runs to 16 residues. Looked up from germline, CDR1 is SGHNT and CDR2 is YYREEE (reference sequence). The CDR3 DNA is TGTGCCAGCAGCTTCGCGGGACGGAGCTTAAACTATGGCTACACCTTC. Protein: CASSFAGRSLNYGYTF. The variable domain in full, completed from reference TRBV5-4 and TRBJ1-2, reads ETGVTQSPTHLIKTRGQQVTLRCSSQSGHNTVSWYQQALGQGPQFIFQYYREEENGRGNFPPRFSGLQFPNYSSELNVNALELDDSALYLCASSFAGRSLNYGYTFGSGTRLTVV.

The V gene is TRBV28, the J gene TRBJ1-6; tentative D call: TRBD1 (6 bases). Germline values: CDR1 MDHEN, CDR2 SYDVKM. Deletions cut 6 bases from V and 8 bases from J, with 20 bases between. The CDR3 spans 16 residues. The CDR3 protein is CASSRTGPGGDSPLHF. The CDR3 nucleotides are TGTGCCAGCAGCAGAACAGGGCCCGGTGGGGATTCACCCCTCCACTTT.

This clone was seen once. The rearrangement uses TRBV6-5 and TRBJ1-1; 10 nucleotides line up with TRBD1. The CDR3 sequence is 16 residues long. CDR1 is MNHEY, CDR2 SVGAGI, per germline. After removal of 0 bases from V and 6 bases from J, the junction contained 7 bases not matched to a gene. The CDR3 DNA reads as TGTGCCAGCAGTTACTCGCCCGACAGGGGGCGCGCTGAAGCTTTCTTT. Residues: CASSYSPDRGRAEAFF.

V gene TRBV3-1 (or the pseudogene TRBV3-2) combines with J gene TRBJ2-3, with 9 nucleotides matching TRBD2. In germline, CDR1 is LGHDT, CDR2 YNNKEL (reference sequence). The CDR3 runs 16 residues. V lost 1 base, J lost 3 bases, and 5 bases stayed unmatched. CDR3 protein: CASSQGRGLATDTQYF. DNA for the CDR3: TGTGCCAGCAGCCAAGGGAGAGGACTAGCGACAGATACGCAGTATTTT.

The chain joins TRBV13 to TRBJ1-1; D perhaps matches TRBD1 (5 bases). Germline V gene lookup returns CDR1 PRHDT and CDR2 FYEKMQ (reference sequence). The V end was cut by 5 bases, the J end by 4 bases, with 20 bases between. The CDR3 has 16 amino acids. The chain's CDR3 is CASSALGLGDFTEAFF. CDR3 sequence (DNA): TGTGCCAGCAGCGCACTGGGACTAGGGGATTTCACTGAAGCTTTCTTT.

V usage is TRBV5-1 and J usage is TRBJ2-1; TRBD2 aligns across 14 bases. Germline-derived CDR1 and CDR2 are SGHRS and YFSETQ. J gave up 6 bases and V 3 bases, and 5 bases lay outside the gene matches. This CDR3 has 16 residues. This CDR3 reads CASSSGLAGGFNEQFF. The CDR3 nucleotides are TGCGCCAGCAGCTCAGGACTAGCGGGGGGATTCAATGAGCAGTTCTTC.

Here the CDR3 reads CASSLGSDSYGYTF. For the CDR3, the DNA is TGTGCCAGCAGCTTAGGATCAGACTCCTATGGCTACACCTTC. The rearrangement links TRBV13 to TRBJ1-2; D is uncertain. Germline CDR1 reads PRHDT; CDR2 reads FYEKMQ (reference sequence). This CDR3 region has 14 residues. Between the trimmed V and J ends, which lost 0 bases and 4 bases, there was a span of 9 bases.

The chain recombines TRBV12-3 or TRBV12-4 with TRBJ1-5; TRBD1 might be the D (6 bases). With 5 bases removed from V and 3 bases from J, the gap between germline ends came to 8 bases. The CDR3 consists of 13 residues. The CDR3 spells CASSTGNNQPQHF. Written as DNA, the CDR3 is TGTGCCAGCAGTACAGGGAACAATCAGCCCCAGCATTTT.

This clone appeared once. V usage is TRBV28 and J usage is TRBJ2-7; 11 bases are shared with TRBD1. The CDR3 covers 15 residues. CDR1 is MDHEN, CDR2 SYDVKM, per germline. Germline trimming cut 1 base from V and 6 bases from J; bases unmatched to any gene: 5. In DNA form, the CDR3 reads TGTGCCAGCAGTTTATTTGGACAGGGGGCGTTCGAGCAGTACTTC. Protein product: CASSLFGQGAFEQYF.

The chain is built from TRBV6-4 and TRBJ2-3; 9 bases fit TRBD1. The CDR3 extends over 14 amino acids. Unmatched junction bases numbered 5, after V lost 4 bases and J lost 6 bases. In germline, CDR1 is MRHNA, CDR2 SNTAGT. In DNA, the CDR3 is TGTGCCAGCAGTGTGGGACAGGGATCCGATACGCAGTATTTT. Its translation is CASSVGQGSDTQYF.

In the case of this clone: Different DNA sequences within this sample yield the same CDR3. This chain joins TRBV14 and TRBJ1-2; TRBD1 agrees at 7 bases. CDR1 is SGHDN and CDR2 is FVKESK in the germline V gene. This CDR3 comprises 14 residues. V was pared by 4 bases and J by 2 bases, with 4 bases of the junction left unmatched. The CDR3 is CASSPDRLNYGYTF. For the CDR3, the DNA is TGTGCCAGCAGCCCGGACAGGCTGAACTATGGCTACACCTTC.

The count of this clone is one. The rearrangement uses TRBV5-8 and TRBJ1-5; D gene ambiguous. The V end lost 1 base, the J end lost 2 bases, and 16 bases lay between the germline ends. The germline CDR1 and CDR2 sequences are SGHTS and YDEGEE. The CDR3 is made up of 17 amino acids. The CDR3 DNA reads TGTGCCAGCAGCTTGATTGTGTCGGGAGGTGGCAATCAGCCCCAGCATTTT. This encodes CASSLIVSGGGNQPQHF.

The chain carries TRBV5-4 and TRBJ2-3; D may be TRBD2 (7 bases). Germline V gene lookup returns CDR1 SGHNT and CDR2 YYREEE (reference sequence). V lost 6 bases to trimming and J lost 0 bases, with 23 bases between them. This CDR3 comprises 18 residues. The CDR3 here is CASTGGGGARVSTDTQYF. The CDR3 DNA follows: TGTGCCAGCACAGGAGGAGGGGGGGCCAGGGTTAGCACAGATACGCAGTATTTT.

This chain links TRBV19 with TRBJ1-4; D may be TRBD1 (6 bases). Trimming left V 5 bases short and J 1 base short, with 8 bases between. Germline V lookup: CDR1 LNHDA, CDR2 SQIVND (reference sequence). There are 14 residues in the CDR3. CDR3 in DNA: TGTGCCAGTAGTTACAGGGAAACTAATGAAAAACTGTTTTTT. Protein product: CASSYRETNEKLFF.

The genes are TRBV6-5 and TRBJ2-1, with a possible D match to TRBD2 (5 bases). V lost 0 bases and J lost 7, with 10 bases in between. Germline V CDR1 and CDR2: MNHEY, SVGAGI. The CDR3 contains 14 residues. The CDR3: CASSYSPSQNEQFF. The DNA of the CDR3 is TGTGCCAGCAGTTACTCCCCTAGCCAGAATGAGCAGTTCTTC.

The chain employs TRBV12-3 or TRBV12-4 and TRBJ2-5; D gene uncertain. The ends were cut back, 4 bases at V and 9 bases at J, with 12 bases in the middle. CDR3 length equals 12 residues. CDR3 loop: CASSSPVSPQYF. DNA for the CDR3: TGTGCCAGCAGTTCCCCCGTTAGCCCCCAGTACTTC.